The clone carrying this T cell receptor (beta chain) was seen only a few times. At least 6.5 million PBMCs were isolated per sample. The data belong to a study of blood T cells in healthy people across ages. Looking at the study overall: With template switching, about one barcoded beta molecule was captured per two T cells.

Primers used in a second PCR of about 7 to 12 cycles were a sample-barcoded 5' primer and a J-beta primer mix. One entry per CDR3 protein results from TCRdb running MiXCR on the 5' RACE reads. Of approximately 2,000,000 distinct CDR3 sequences in the sample, approximately 40% were seen once. CDR3 length: 13 amino acids. Trimming shortened V by 6 bases and J by 4 bases, and 12 bases separated the two germline ends. Germline CDR1 SNHLY, CDR2 FYNNEI. Sequencing input: blood. This clonotype was obtained from a human donor in good health. V is TRBV2 and J is TRBJ1-2; D is possibly TRBD1 (6 bases). CDR3 sequence (DNA): TGTGCCAGCAGGGAGGACAGCACCTATGGCTACACCTTC. Its protein product is CASREDSTYGYTF.